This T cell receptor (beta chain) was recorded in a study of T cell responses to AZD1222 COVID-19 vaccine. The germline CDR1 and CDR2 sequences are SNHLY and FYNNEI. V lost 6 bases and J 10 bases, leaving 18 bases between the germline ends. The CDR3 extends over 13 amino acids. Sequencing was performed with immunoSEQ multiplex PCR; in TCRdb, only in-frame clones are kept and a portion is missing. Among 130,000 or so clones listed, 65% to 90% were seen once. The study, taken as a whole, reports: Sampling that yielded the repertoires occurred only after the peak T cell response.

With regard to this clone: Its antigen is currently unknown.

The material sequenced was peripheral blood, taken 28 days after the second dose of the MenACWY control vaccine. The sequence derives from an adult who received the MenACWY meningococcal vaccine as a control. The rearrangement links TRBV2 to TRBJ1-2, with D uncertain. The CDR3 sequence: CASSLEYNNAYTF. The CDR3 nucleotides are TGTGCCAGCAGCCTGGAGTACAACAACGCCTACACCTTC. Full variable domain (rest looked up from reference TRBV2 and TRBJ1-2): EPEVTQTPSHQVTQMGQEVILRCVPISNHLYFYWYRQILGQKVEFLVSFYNNEISEKSEIFDDQFSVERPDGSNFTLKIRSTKLEDSAMYFCASSLEYNNAYTFGSGTRLTVV.